The clone carrying this TCR beta chain was observed once. How the authors handled the data: Amplification of reference gene primers was used by the study to estimate nucleated cell counts. The assay was immunoSEQ multiplex PCR, and TCRdb's table has in-frame clones only and misses some. D and trimming come from the DNA, and the V and J calls and clone size come from that table. The sample lists some 120,000 clones, 79% occurring once. Germline CDR1 and CDR2: SGHTA and FQGNSA. The ends lost 5 bases at V and 3 bases at J; junction bases unmatched: 4. The CDR3 spans 15 residues. This sample is part of a study of blood T cell repertoires in COVID-19. Turning to the study itself: Researchers got acute and convalescent COVID-19 samples from the United States, Italy and Spain. Sources were T cells, B-cell-depleted T cells, or PBMCs; the material itself was cDNA or gDNA.

Sample: peripheral blood. This clonotype originated in a man aged 35 to 55 with active or convalescent COVID-19. The V and J genes are TRBV7-2 and TRBJ1-5; 10 positions agree with TRBD1. This CDR3 is CASSLDRGDNQPQHF. DNA for the CDR3: TGTGCCAGCAGCCTGGACAGGGGGGACAATCAGCCCCAGCATTTT.